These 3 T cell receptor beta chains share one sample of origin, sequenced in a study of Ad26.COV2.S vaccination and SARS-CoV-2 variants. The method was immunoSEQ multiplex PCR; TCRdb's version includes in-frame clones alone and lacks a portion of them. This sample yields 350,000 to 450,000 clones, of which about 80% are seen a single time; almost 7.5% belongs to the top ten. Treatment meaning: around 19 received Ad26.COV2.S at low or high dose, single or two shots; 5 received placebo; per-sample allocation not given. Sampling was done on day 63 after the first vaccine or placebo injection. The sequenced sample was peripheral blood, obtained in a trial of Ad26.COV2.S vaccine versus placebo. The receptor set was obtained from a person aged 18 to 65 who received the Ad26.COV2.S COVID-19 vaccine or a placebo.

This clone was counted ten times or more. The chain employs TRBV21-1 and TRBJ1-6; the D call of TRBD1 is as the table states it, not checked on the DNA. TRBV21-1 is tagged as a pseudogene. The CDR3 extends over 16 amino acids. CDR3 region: CASNVTGSSYNSPLHF. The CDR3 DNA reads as TGTGCCAGCAACGTTACAGGGAGCTCCTATAATTCACCCCTCCACTTT.

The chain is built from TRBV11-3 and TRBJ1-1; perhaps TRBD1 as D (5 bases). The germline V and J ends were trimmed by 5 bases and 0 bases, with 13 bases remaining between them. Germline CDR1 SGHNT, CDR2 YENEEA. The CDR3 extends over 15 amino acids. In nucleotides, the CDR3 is TGTGCCAGCAGCCCCCCGACAGTTATGAACACTGAAGCTTTCTTT. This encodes CASSPPTVMNTEAFF.

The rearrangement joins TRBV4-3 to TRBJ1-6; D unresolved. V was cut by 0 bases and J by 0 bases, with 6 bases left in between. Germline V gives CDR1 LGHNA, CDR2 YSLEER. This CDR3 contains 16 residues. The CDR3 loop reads CASSQEWSSYNSPLHF. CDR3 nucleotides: TGCGCCAGCAGCCAAGAGTGGAGCTCCTATAATTCACCCCTCCACTTT.